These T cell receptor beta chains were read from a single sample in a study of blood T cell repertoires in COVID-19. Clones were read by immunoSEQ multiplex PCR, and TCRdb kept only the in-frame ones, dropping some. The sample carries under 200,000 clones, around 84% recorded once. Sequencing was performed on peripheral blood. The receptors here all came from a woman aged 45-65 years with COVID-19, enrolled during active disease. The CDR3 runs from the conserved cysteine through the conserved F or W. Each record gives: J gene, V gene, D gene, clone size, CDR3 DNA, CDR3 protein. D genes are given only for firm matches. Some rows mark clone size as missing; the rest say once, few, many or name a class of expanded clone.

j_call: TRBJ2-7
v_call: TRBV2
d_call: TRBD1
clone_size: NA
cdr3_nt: TGTGCCAGCAGTGAGGGGACAGGGTACGAGCAGTACTTC
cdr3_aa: CASSEGTGYEQYF

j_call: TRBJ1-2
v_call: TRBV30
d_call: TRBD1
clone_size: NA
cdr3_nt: TGTGCCTGGAGCTTGACAGGGTCCGGATACACCTTC
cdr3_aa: CAWSLTGSGYTF

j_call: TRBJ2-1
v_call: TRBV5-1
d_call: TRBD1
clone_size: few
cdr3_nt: TGCGCCAGCAGCTCCCGGACAGGGGGCATGAATGAGCAGTTCTTC
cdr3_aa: CASSSRTGGMNEQFF

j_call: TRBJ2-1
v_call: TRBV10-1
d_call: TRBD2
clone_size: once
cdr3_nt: TGCGCCAGCAGAATTTCCCTAGCGGGAGACAATGAGCAGTTCTTC
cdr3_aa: CASRISLAGDNEQFF

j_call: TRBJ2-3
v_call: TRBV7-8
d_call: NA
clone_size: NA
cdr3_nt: TGTGCCAGCAGCTTAGGGGCGCTTGCAGATACGCAGTATTTT
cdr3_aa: CASSLGALADTQYF

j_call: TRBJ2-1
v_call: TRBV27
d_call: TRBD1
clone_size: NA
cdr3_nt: TGTGCCAGCAGTTCGACGATTCAGGGGGCCCTGAATTATAACAATGAGCAGTTCTTC
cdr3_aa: CASSSTIQGALNYNNEQFF

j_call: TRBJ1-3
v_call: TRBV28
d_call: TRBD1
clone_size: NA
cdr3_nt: TGTGCCAGCAGTTCGCTGACAGGGCCCTCTGGAAACACCATATATTTT
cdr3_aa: CASSSLTGPSGNTIYF

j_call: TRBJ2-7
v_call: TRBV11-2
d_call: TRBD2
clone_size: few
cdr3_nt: TGTGCCAGCAGCTTAGAACGGGGGGCCTACGAGCAGTACTTC
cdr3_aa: CASSLERGAYEQYF

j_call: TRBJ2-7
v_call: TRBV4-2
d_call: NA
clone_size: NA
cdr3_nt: TGTGCCAGCAGCCAAGATTGGGGGGGCGTAGCTTCGGACGAGCAGTACTTC
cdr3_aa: CASSQDWGGVASDEQYF

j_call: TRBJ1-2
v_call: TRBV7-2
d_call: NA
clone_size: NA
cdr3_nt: TGTGCCAGCAGCCAAGGGACCGCACAGGGAGGCTACACCTTC
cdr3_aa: CASSQGTAQGGYTF

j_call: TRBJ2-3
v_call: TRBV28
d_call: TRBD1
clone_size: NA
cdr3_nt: TGTGCCAGCATTACCCCCGGGACAGGGTTTACAGATACGCAGTATTTT
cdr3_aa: CASITPGTGFTDTQYF

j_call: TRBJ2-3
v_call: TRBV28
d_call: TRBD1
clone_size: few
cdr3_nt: TGTGCCAGCAATTGGGGACAGGGAACAGATACGCAGTATTTT
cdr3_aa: CASNWGQGTDTQYF

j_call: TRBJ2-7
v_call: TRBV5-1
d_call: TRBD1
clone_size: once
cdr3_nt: TGCGCCAGCAGCCTCAGGACAGGGCCGGACGAGCAGTACTTC
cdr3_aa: CASSLRTGPDEQYF

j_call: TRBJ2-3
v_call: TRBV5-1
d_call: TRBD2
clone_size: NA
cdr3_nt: TGCGCCAGCGGCTTGACGGGGACTAGTCGCACAGATACGCAGTATTTT
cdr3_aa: CASGLTGTSRTDTQYF

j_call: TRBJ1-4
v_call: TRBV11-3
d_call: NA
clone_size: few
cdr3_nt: TGTGCCAGCAGCTTAGCCGGGTATGAAAAACTGTTTTTT
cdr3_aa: CASSLAGYEKLFF

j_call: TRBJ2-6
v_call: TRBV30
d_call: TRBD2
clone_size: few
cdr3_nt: TGTGCCTGGCCCGACAGCGGGGGATCTTCTGGGGCCAACGTCCTGACTTTC
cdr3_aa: CAWPDSGGSSGANVLTF

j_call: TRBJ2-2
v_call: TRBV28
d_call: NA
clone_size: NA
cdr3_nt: TGTGCCAGCAGTTGGAGGACCGGGGAGCTGTTTTTT
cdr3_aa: CASSWRTGELFF

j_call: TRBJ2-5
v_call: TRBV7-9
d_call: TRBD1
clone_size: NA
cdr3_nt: TGTGCCAGCAGCCAGCGGGGACAGGGGGAATTGGAGACCCAGTACTTC
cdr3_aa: CASSQRGQGELETQYF

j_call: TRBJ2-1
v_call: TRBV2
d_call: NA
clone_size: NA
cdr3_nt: TGTGCCAGCAGTGTATCTAGCGAGGGTGGTGAGCAGTTCTTC
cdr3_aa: CASSVSSEGGEQFF

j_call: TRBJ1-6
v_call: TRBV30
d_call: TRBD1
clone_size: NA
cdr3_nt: TGTGCCTGGGAGAACAGGGGACTTCGCGATTCACCCCTCCACTTT
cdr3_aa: CAWENRGLRDSPLHF

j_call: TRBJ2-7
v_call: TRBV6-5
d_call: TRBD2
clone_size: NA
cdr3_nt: TGTGCCAGCAGCACCACTAGCGGGGTTGGGTACGAGCAGTACTTC
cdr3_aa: CASSTTSGVGYEQYF

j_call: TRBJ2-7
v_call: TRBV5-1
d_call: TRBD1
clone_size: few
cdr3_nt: TGCGCCAGCAGCTGGGGTGGGACAGGGACCTACGAGCAGTACTTC
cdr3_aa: CASSWGGTGTYEQYF

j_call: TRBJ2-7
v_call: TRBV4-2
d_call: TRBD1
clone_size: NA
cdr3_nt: TGTGCCAGCAGTCTCAACCGGGACAGGGACTCCTACGAGCAGTACTTC
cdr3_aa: CASSLNRDRDSYEQYF

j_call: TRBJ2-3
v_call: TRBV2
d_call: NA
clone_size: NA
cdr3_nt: TGTGCCAGCAGCCAGGGCCCCACAGATACGCAGTATTTT
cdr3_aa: CASSQGPTDTQYF

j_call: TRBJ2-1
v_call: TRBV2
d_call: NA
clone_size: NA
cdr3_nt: TGTGCCAGCAGTGAAAGCCCCAGGGTCCCTGAGCAGTTCTTC
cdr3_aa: CASSESPRVPEQFF

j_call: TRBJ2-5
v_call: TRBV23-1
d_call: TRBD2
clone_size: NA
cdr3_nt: TGCGCCAGCAGTCAATCGCCAGATAGCGGGGGCCCACGTCTCAGAGAGACCCAGTACTTC
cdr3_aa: CASSQSPDSGGPRLRETQYF

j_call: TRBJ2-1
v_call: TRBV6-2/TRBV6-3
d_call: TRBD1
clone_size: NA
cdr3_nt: TGTGCCAGCAGTTCGGTACGGACAGGGAACAATGAGCAGTTCTTC
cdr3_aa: CASSSVRTGNNEQFF

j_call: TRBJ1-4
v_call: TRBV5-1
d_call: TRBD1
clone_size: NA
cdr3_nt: TGCGCCAGCAGCGGAGGGACAGGGGAGTGGGAAAAACTGTTTTTT
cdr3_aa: CASSGGTGEWEKLFF

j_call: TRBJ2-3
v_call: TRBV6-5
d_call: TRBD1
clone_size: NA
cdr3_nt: TGTGCCAGCAGTTCGACCGGGACAGGGGGAACAGATACGCAGTATTTT
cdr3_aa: CASSSTGTGGTDTQYF

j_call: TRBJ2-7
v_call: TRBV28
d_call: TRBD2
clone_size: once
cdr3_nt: TGTGCCAGCAGGCGGACTAGCGGGGGCGCCGGGTACGAGCAGTACTTC
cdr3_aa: CASRRTSGGAGYEQYF

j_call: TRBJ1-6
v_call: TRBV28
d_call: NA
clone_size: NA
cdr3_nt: TGTGCCAGCAGTTTATACAGCAATTCACCCCTCCACTTT
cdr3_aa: CASSLYSNSPLHF

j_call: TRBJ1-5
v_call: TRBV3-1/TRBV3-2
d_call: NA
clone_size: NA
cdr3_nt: TGTGCCAGCAGCCAAGACAGCTACTATAGCAATCAGCCCCAGCATTTT
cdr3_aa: CASSQDSYYSNQPQHF

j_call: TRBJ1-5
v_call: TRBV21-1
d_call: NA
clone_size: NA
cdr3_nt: TGTGCCAGCAGCAAGCAGGGGAGGGAGGGACAGGGGTGCAATCAGCCCCAGCATTTT
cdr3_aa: CASSKQGREGQGCNQPQHF

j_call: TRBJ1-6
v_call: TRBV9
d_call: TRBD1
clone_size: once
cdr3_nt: TGTGCCAGCAGCGTAGCAGGGGGCGGGTCACCCCTCCACTTT
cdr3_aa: CASSVAGGGSPLHF

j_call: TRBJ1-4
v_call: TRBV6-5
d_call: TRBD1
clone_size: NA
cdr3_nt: TGTGCCAGCAGTCCGATAGGGGGCGGCGGAGAAAAACTGTTTTTT
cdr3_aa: CASSPIGGGGEKLFF

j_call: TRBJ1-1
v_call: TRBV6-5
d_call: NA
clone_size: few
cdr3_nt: TGTGCCAGCACCACTAGACGGAACACTGAAGCTTTCTTT
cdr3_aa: CASTTRRNTEAFF

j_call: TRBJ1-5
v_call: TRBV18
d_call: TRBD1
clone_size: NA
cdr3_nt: TGTGCCAGCTCAGCTGGGAGGACAGGGGGTTTTCAGCCCCAGCATTTT
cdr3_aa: CASSAGRTGGFQPQHF

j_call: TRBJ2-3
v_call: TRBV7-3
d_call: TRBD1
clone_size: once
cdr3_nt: TGTGCCAGCAGCCTCTCACCGGGACAGGGTCCAGATACGCAGTATTTT
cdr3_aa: CASSLSPGQGPDTQYF

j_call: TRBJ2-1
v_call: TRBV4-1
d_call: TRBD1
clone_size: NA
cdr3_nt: TGCGCCAGCAGCCGACCGGGACAGGGTAACCATGAGCAGTTCTTC
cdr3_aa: CASSRPGQGNHEQFF

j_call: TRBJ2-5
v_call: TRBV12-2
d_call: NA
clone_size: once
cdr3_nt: TGTGCAAGTCGCTTGGGAGGTCGAGGAGAGACCCAGTACTTC
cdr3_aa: CASRLGGRGETQYF

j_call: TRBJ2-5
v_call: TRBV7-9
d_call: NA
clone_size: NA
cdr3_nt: TGTGCCAGCAGCCCTCCCTGGGGGGGCAACCAAGAGACCCAGTACTTC
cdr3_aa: CASSPPWGGNQETQYF

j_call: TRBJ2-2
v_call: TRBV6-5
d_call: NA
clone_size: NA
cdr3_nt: TGTGCCAGCAGGGGCTACACCGGGGAGCTGTTTTTT
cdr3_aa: CASRGYTGELFF

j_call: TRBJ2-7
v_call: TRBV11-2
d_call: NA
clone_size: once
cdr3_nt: TGTGCCAGCAGCTTAGATCCCCTTTACGAGCAGTACTTC
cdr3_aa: CASSLDPLYEQYF

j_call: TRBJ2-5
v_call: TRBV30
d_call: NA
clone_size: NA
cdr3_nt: TGTGCCTGGAGACCCACAGGGGAGACCCAGTACTTC
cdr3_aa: CAWRPTGETQYF

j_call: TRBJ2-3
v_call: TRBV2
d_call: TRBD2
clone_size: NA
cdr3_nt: TGTGCCAGCAGTGAACCTAGCGGGGGGGCCGATACGCAGTATTTT
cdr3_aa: CASSEPSGGADTQYF

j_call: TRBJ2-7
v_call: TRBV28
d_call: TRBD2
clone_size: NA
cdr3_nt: TGTGCCAGCAGTTCTACTAGCGGGGGATACTACGAGCAGTACTTC
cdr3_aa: CASSSTSGGYYEQYF